This T cell receptor beta chain was identified during a study of low-dose radiotherapy and immunotherapy resistance in tumors. First-strand cDNA used TRAV- and TRBV-specific primers, covering alpha and beta chains. Over around 19 PCR cycles, TCRs were amplified from a constant-region primer and V-primer adapter. TCRdb reprocessed the reads with MiXCR, giving one entry per CDR3 protein. The table records 13,000 or so distinct CDR3 sequences, approximately 80% of them present only once. This clonotype is categorized as medium-sized. The CDR3 is 15 amino acids. The V and J ends lost 6 bases and 3 bases respectively, with 15 bases between them. Germline V gene data show CDR1 as SNHLY and CDR2 as FYNNEI.

The TCR comes from a human donor with advanced metastatic prostate, ovarian, gallbladder or colorectal cancer (not recorded which). This table probably holds off-target reads from a library built for another chain. The V call is TRBV2, the J call TRBJ1-5, with a possible D match to TRBD1 (6 bases). CDR3 in DNA: TGTGCCAGCAGGTTAATCCGGGACACCAATCAGCCCCAGCATTTT. It yields the protein CASRLIRDTNQPQHF. Full variable domain (rest looked up from reference TRBV2 and TRBJ1-5): EPEVTQTPSHQVTQMGQEVILRCVPISNHLYFYWYRQILGQKVEFLVSFYNNEISEKSEIFDDQFSVERPDGSNFTLKIRSTKLEDSAMYFCASRLIRDTNQPQHFGDGTRLSIL.